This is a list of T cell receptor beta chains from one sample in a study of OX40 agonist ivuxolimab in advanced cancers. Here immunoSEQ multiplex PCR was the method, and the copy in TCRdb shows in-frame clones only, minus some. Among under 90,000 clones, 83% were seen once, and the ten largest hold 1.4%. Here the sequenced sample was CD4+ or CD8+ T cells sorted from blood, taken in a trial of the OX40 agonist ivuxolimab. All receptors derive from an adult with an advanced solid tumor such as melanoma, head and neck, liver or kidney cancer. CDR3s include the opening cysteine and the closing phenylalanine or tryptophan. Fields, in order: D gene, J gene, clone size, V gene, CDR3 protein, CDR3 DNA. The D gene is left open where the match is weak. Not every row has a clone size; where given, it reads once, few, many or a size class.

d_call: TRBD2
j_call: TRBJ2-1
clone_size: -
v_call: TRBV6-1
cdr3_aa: CASSATSGGPSDEQFF
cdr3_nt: TGTGCCAGCAGTGCGACTAGCGGGGGGCCCTCCGATGAGCAGTTCTTC

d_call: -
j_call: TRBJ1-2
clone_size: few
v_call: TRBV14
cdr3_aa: CASSQAAGALGYTF
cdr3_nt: TGTGCCAGCAGCCAAGCCGCAGGGGCCTTGGGCTACACCTTC

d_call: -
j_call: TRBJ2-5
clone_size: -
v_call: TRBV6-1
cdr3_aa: CASSVQETQYF
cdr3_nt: TGTGCCAGCAGTGTTCAAGAGACCCAGTACTTC

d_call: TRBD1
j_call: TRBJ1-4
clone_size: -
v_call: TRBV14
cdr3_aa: CASSQGPSRTGTNEKLFF
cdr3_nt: TGTGCCAGCAGCCAAGGACCTTCGAGGACAGGGACTAATGAAAAACTGTTTTTT

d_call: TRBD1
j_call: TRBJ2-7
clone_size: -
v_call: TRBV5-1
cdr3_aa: CASSLGDRGRVYEQYF
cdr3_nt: TGCGCCAGCAGCTTGGGGGACAGGGGGAGAGTATACGAGCAGTACTTC

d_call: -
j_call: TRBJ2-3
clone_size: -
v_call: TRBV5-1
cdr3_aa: CASAGGQGTLSTDTQYF
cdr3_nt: TGCGCCAGCGCGGGGGGACAGGGTACTTTATCCACAGATACGCAGTATTTT

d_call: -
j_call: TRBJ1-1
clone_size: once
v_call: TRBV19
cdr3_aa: CASSPITENTEAFF
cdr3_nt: TGTGCCAGTAGCCCGATTACAGAAAACACTGAAGCTTTCTTT

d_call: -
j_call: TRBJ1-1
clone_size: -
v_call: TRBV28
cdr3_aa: CASSAVAPNPEAFF
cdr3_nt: TGTGCCAGCAGTGCAGTGGCCCCGAACCCTGAAGCTTTCTTT

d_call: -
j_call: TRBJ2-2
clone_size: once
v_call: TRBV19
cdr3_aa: CASRTVGSGAGELFF
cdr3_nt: TGTGCCAGTAGGACAGTCGGTTCGGGGGCCGGGGAGCTGTTTTTT

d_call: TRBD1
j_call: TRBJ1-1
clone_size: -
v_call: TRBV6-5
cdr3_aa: CASSATGVAFF
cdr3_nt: TGTGCCAGCAGTGCAACAGGGGTAGCTTTCTTT

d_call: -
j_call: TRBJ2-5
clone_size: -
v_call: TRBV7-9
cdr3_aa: CASTPTSAGETQYF
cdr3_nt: TGTGCCAGCACCCCGACCTCAGCCGGAGAGACCCAGTACTTC

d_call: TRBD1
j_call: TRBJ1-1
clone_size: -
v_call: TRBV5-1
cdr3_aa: CASSLDRGRNTEAFF
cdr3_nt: TGCGCCAGCAGCTTAGACAGGGGCAGAAACACTGAAGCTTTCTTT

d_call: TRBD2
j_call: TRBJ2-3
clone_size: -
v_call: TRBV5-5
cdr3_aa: CASSWTSGGSTDTQYF
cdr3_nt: TGTGCCAGCAGCTGGACTAGCGGGGGTAGCACAGATACGCAGTATTTT

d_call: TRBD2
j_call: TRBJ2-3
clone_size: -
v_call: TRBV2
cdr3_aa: CASSVLGLAGAGVTDTQYF
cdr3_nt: TGTGCCAGCAGTGTACTTGGACTAGCGGGGGCGGGGGTCACAGATACGCAGTATTTT

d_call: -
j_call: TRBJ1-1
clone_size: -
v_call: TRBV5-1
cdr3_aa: CASRIGENMNTEAFF
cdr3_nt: TGCGCCAGCAGGATCGGGGAGAACATGAACACTGAAGCTTTCTTT

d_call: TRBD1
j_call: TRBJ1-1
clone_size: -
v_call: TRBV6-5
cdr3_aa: CASSYSPLTGVTEAFF
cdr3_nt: TGTGCCAGCAGTTACTCCCCATTGACAGGGGTTACTGAAGCTTTCTTT

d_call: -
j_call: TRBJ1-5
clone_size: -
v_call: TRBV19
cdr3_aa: CASSMDSGAASYPSNQPQHF
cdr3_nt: TGTGCCAGTAGTATGGATTCAGGAGCCGCGAGCTACCCTAGCAATCAGCCCCAGCATTTT

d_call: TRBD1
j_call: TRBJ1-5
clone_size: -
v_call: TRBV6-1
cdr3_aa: CASSVTGTASNQPQHF
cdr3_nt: TGTGCCAGCAGTGTTACCGGGACAGCTAGCAATCAGCCCCAGCATTTT

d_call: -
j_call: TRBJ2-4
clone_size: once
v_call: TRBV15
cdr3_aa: CATSRDPIRAVGVKNIQYF
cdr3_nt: TGTGCCACCAGCAGAGATCCGATAAGGGCAGTGGGGGTCAAAAACATTCAGTACTTC

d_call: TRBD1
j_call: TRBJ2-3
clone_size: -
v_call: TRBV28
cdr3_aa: CASSSPRDRVPDTQYF
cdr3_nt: TGTGCCAGCAGTTCTCCGCGGGACAGGGTCCCAGATACGCAGTATTTT

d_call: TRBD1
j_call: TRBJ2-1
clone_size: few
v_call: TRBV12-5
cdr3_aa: CASGPDRDRVHNEQFF
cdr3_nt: TGTGCTAGTGGTCCTGACCGGGACAGGGTCCACAATGAGCAGTTCTTC

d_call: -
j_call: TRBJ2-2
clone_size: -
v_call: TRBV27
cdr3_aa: CASSFERANTGELFF
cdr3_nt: TGTGCCAGCAGTTTTGAGCGGGCGAACACCGGGGAGCTGTTTTTT